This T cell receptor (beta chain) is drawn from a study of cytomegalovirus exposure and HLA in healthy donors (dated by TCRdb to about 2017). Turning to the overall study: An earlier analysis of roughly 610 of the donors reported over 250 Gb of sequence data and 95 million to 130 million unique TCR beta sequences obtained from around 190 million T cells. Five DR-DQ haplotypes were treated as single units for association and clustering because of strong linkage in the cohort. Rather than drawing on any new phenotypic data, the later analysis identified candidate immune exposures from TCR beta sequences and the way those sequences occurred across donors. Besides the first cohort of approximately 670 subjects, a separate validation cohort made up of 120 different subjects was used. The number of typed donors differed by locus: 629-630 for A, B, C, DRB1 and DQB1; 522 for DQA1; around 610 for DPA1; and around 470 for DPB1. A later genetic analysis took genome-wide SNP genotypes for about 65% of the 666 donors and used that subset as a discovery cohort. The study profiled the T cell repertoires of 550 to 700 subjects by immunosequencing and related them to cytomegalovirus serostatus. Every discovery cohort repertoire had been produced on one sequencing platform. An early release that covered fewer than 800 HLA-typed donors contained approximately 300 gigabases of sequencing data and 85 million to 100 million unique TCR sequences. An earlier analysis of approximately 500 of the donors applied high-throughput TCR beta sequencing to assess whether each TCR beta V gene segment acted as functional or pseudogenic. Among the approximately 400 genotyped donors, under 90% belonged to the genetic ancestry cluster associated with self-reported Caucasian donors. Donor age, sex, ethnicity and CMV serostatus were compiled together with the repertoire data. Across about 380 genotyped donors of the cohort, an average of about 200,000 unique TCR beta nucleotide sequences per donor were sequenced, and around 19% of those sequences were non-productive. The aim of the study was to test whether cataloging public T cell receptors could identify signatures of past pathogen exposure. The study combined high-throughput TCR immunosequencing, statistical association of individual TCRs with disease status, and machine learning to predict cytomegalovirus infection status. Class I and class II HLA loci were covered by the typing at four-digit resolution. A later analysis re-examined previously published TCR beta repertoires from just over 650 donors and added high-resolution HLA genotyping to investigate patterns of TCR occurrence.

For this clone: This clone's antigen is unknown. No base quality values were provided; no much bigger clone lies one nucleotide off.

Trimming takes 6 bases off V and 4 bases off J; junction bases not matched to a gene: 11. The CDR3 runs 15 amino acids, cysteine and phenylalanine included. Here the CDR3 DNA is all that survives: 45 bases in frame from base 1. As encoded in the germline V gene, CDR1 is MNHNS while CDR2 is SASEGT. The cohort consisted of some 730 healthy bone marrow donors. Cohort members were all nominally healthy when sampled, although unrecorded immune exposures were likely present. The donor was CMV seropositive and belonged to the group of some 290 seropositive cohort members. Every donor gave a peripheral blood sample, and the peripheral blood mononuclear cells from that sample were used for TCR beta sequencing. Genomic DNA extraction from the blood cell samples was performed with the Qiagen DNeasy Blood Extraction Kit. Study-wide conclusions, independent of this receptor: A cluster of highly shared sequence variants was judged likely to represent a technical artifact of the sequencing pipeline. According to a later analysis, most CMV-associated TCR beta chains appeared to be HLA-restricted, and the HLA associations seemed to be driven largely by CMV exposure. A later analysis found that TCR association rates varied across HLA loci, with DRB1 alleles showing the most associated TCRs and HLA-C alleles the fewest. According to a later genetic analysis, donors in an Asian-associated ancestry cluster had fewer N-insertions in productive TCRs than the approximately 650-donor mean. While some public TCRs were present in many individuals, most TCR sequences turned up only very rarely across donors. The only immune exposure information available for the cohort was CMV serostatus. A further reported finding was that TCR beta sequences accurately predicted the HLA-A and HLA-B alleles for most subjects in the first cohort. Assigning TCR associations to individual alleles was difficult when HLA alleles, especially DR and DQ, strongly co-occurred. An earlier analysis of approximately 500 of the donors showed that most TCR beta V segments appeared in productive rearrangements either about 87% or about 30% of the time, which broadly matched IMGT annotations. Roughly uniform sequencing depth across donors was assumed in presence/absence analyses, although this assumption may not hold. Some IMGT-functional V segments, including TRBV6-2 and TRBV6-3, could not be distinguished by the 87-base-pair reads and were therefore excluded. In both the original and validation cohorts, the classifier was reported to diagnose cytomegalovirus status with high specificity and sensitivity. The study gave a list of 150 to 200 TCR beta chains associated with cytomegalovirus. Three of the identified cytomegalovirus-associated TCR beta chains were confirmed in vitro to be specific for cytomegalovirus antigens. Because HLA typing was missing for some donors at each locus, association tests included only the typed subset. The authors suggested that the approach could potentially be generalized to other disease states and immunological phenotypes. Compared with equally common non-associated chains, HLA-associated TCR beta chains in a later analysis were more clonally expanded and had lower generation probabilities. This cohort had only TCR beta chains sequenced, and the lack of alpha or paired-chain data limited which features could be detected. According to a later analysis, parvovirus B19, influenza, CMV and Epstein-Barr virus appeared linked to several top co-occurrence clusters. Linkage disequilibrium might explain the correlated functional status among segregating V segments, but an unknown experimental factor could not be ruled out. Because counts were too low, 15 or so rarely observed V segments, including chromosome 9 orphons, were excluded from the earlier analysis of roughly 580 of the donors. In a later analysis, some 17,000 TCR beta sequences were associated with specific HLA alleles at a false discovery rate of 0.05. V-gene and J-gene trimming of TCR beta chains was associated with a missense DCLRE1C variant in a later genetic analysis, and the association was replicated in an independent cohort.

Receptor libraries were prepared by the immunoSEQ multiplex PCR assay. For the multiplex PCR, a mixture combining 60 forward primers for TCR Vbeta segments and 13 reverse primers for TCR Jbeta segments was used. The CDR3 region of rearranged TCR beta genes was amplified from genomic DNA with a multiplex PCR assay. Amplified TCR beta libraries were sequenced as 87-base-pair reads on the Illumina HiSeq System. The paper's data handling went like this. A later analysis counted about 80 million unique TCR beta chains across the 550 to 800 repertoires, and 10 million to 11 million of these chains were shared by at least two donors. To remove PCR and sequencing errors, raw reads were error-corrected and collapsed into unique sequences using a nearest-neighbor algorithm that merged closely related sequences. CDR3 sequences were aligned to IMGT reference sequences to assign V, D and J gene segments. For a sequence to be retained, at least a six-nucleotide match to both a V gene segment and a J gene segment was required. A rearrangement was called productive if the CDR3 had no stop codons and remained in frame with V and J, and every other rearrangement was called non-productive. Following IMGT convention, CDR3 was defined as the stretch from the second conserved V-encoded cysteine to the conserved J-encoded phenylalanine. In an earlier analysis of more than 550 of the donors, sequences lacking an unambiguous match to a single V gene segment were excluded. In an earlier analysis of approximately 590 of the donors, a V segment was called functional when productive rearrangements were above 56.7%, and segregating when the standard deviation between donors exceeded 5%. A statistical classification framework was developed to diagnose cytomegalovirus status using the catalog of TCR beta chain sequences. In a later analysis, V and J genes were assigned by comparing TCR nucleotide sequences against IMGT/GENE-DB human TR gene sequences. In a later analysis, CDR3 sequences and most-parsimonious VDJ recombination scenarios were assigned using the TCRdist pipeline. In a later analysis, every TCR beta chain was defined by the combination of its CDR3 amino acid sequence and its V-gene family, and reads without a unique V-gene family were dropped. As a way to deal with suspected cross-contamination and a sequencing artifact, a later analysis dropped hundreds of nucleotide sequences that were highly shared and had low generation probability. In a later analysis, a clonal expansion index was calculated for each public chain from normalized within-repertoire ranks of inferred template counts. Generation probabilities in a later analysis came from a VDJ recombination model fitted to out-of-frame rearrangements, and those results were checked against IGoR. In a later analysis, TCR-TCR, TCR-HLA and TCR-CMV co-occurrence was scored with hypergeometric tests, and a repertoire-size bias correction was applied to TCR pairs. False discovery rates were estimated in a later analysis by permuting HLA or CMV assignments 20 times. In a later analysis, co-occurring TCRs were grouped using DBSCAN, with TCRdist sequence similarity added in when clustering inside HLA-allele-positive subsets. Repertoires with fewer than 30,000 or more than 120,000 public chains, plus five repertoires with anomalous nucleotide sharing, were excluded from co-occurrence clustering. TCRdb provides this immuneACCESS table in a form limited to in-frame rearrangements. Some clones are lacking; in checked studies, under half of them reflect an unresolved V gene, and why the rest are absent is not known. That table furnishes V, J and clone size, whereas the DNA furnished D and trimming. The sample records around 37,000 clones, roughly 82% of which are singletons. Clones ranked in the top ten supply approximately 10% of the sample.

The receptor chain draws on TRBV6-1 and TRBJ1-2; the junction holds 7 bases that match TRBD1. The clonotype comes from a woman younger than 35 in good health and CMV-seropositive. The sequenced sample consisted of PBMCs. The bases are TGTGCCAGCAGCGACTACAGGGGATGGAGCTATGGCTACACCTTC. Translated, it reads CASSDYRGWSYGYTF.